This TCR beta chain was obtained from a study of blood T cell repertoires in COVID-19. Study information: Samples representing acute and convalescent COVID-19 were sourced from the United States, Italy and Spain. Sample material is recorded as cDNA or gDNA derived from T cells, B-cell-depleted T cells, or PBMCs.

Sequencing was performed with immunoSEQ multiplex PCR; in TCRdb, only in-frame clones are kept and a portion is missing. The table includes 70,000 or so clones, approximately 90% detected once. This clone was detected once. Between the trimmed V and J ends, which lost 0 bases and 5 bases, there was a span of 11 bases. The germline V gene encodes CDR1 LGHDT and CDR2 YNNKEL (reference sequence). The CDR3 length is 15 residues. The rearrangement uses TRBV3-1 (or the pseudogene TRBV3-2) and TRBJ2-1; D may be TRBD1 (5 bases). The receptor's source is a woman aged 80 or over with active COVID-19. Sequencing was carried out using peripheral blood. CDR3 sequence: CASSQDLGRNNEQFF. The CDR3, as DNA: TGTGCCAGCAGCCAAGACTTGGGGCGAAACAATGAGCAGTTCTTC.